What follows is one T cell receptor (beta chain) and its context. Its antigen is currently unknown. Germline CDR1 and CDR2: MDHEN and SYDVKM. J gave up 3 bases and V 3 bases, and 4 bases lay outside the gene matches. The CDR3 sequence is 14 residues long. The record originates from a study of cytomegalovirus exposure and HLA in healthy donors. The PCR employed 60 Vbeta primers together with 13 Jbeta primers. Produced via immunoSEQ multiplex PCR; TCRdb's table is partial and in-frame only. The sample shows over 75,000 clones, 77% of them seen only once. In nominal health when sampled, donors likely had unrecorded immune exposures nonetheless. Notes on the study in general: Per a prior analysis, the majority of TCR beta V segments were productive roughly 87% or roughly 30% of the time.

The source is a man aged 45-65 years in good health and CMV-seropositive. Sequenced: PBMCs. This sequence joins TRBV28 and TRBJ2-7, with 8 bases lining up with TRBD1. CDR3 region: CASSLRGQDYEQYF. The CDR3 nucleotides are TGTGCCAGCAGTTTGCGGGGACAGGACTACGAGCAGTACTTC.